These T cell receptor beta chains were read from a single sample in a study of blood T cells in healthy people across ages. From the 5' RACE reads, TCRdb called clonotypes with MiXCR, one entry per CDR3 protein. This sample has 1.2 million to 1.5 million distinct CDR3 sequences; almost 60% occur once, and the top ten carry roughly 6.3%. The sample consisted of blood. These TCRs come from a man between 18 and 29 years old in good health. The CDR3 runs from the conserved cysteine through the conserved F or W. The D gene is left open where the match is weak. Clone size is shown for a subset of rows, as once, few, many or a class of expanded clone.

TGCGCCAGCAGCCAAGGGACTAGCGGACCTAGCTCCTACAATGAGCAGTTCTTC CASSQGTSGPSSYNEQFF few TRBV4-1 TRBD2 TRBJ2-1
TGTGCCAGCAGTCCCGACTCCGCAGGGTTCTCCTACGAGCAGTACTTC CASSPDSAGFSYEQYF few TRBV27 . TRBJ2-7
TGCGCCAGCAGTGAGGCGACCCATGATAAACTGTTTTTT CASSEATHDKLFF few TRBV10-2 . TRBJ1-4
TGTGCCAGCAGACCATTTTGGGACAGTCCGAACACTGAAGCTTTCTTT CASRPFWDSPNTEAFF few TRBV6-5 TRBD1 TRBJ1-1
TGTGCCATCAGTGAGTCGATCCCACAGGTACTGTTTTTT CAISESIPQVLFF . TRBV10-3 . TRBJ1-4
TGTGCCAGCACCCCCCGGACAGTGTCCTTAGAAGCTTTCTTT CASTPRTVSLEAFF . TRBV27 . TRBJ1-1
TGTGCCAGCAGTGACGGGAGCGACTATGGCTACACCTTC CASSDGSDYGYTF . TRBV12-3/TRBV12-4 . TRBJ1-2
TGTGCCAGCAGCTTCAAGGGACTAGCGGGAGATGAGCAGTACTTC CASSFKGLAGDEQYF . TRBV7-6 TRBD2 TRBJ2-7
TGTGCCACCAGTGACCCAACCAGGGAGCAGTTCTTC CATSDPTREQFF . TRBV24-1 . TRBJ2-1
TGTGCCAGCAGTTTCATCCGGGACCTAATACGCTCCTACGAGCAGTACTTC CASSFIRDLIRSYEQYF . TRBV28 . TRBJ2-7
TGCAGCCCAACTCAAGGAGAGACCCAGTACTTC CSPTQGETQYF . TRBV29-1 . TRBJ2-5
TGTGCCATCAGTGAGTCGATTTCCAGCGGACAAGAGACCCAGTACTTC CAISESISSGQETQYF few TRBV10-3 . TRBJ2-5
TGTGCCAGCAGTACCGACAGCCATGGTCCCTACGAGCAGTACTTC CASSTDSHGPYEQYF . TRBV6-2/TRBV6-3 . TRBJ2-7
TGTGCCAGCAGCTTAGTCCCCAGGGGGTTATACAATGAGCAGTTCTTC CASSLVPRGLYNEQFF . TRBV7-2 TRBD1 TRBJ2-1
TGCGCCAGCACCTCTCAGGGGGGTAGGTACGAGCAGTACTTC CASTSQGGRYEQYF . TRBV4-1 . TRBJ2-7
TGCGCCAGCAGCCTTACCGGGGTTTCAAATGAGCAGTTCTTC CASSLTGVSNEQFF few TRBV4-1 . TRBJ2-1